This T cell receptor (beta chain) appears in the sequencing data of a study of T cells after yellow fever vaccination. Study background: Some fractions had low cell numbers, and these were prepared with SMART-Seq v4 Ultra Low Input.

Study-wide findings and caveats: Clonotype sharing between CD4 and CD8 compartments was small.

They built TCR cDNA with 5'RACE template switching, a step that put in a universal primer site and UMIs. TCRdb re-derived calls from the 5' RACE reads in MiXCR, one entry per CDR3 protein. Among about 69,000 distinct CDR3 sequences listed, approximately 6.2% were seen once. The CDR3 loop spans 13 amino acids. Trimming stripped 2 bases from V and 2 bases from J, with 1 base between. Per germline, CDR1 SGHTA and CDR2 FQGTGA. This clonotype was seen repeatedly, ten times or more. The antigen remains unidentified. The TCR sequence derives from a man between 18 and 29 years old who received the YFV17D yellow fever vaccine. The sample in question was CD4+ T cells sorted from PBMCs, obtained more than 13 days after the first yellow fever vaccination. The rearrangement links TRBV7-3 to TRBJ2-6, with D unresolved. This CDR3 is CASSLAGANVLTF. The CDR3 coding sequence is TGTGCCAGCAGCTTAGCTGGGGCCAACGTCCTGACTTTC.